Following are 24 T cell receptor beta chains from one sample sequenced in a study of blood T cell repertoires in COVID-19. The protocol was immunoSEQ multiplex PCR, while the TCRdb copy is restricted to in-frame clones and leaves out a portion. The sample contains 15,000 or so clones, about 90% of which appear only once. Specimen: peripheral blood. These receptor sequences come from a man between 50 and 59 years old with active COVID-19.

The gene calls are TRBV5-3 and TRBJ1-1; D perhaps matches TRBD1 (6 bases). TRBV5-3 is sorted into the ORF group, with uncertain function. V was pared by 4 bases and J by 5 bases, with 12 bases between. This CDR3 has 13 residues. The CDR3 region has the DNA TGTGCCAGAAGCAAAACAGGGCTGACTGAAGCTTTCTTT. Translating gives CARSKTGLTEAFF.

The V call is TRBV12-3 or TRBV12-4, the J call TRBJ1-2; D is possibly TRBD1 (5 bases). V was cut by 7 bases and J by 8 bases, with 14 bases left in between. The length of the CDR3 is 12 residues. As DNA, the CDR3 is TGTGCCAGCACCCTGGGGGGGTTGGGCTACACCTTC. Translation gives CASTLGGLGYTF.

The chain is built from TRBV2 and TRBJ2-7; 8 bases are a match to TRBD1. Germline CDR1 SNHLY, CDR2 FYNNEI. The CDR3 is 14 amino acids. Trimming at V came to 8 bases and at J to 0 bases, leaving 6 bases not matched to a gene. The DNA of the CDR3 is TGTGCCAGCTGGAGGGACAGGAGCTCCTACGAGCAGTACTTC. It yields the protein CASWRDRSSYEQYF.

V usage is TRBV20-1 and J usage is TRBJ2-5, with TRBD2 matching 7 bases. Per the germline V gene, CDR1 is DFQATT and CDR2 is SNEGSKA (reference sequence). The CDR3 extends over 11 amino acids. V lost 6 bases and J lost 5; bases outside the gene matches: 3. CDR3 in DNA: TGCAGTGCAGCGGGAAAGGAGACCCAGTACTTC. Amino acid sequence: CSAAGKETQYF.

The chain combines TRBV18 with TRBJ2-7; a weak D match, TRBD2 (6 bases). The CDR3 runs 13 residues. The ends were cut back, 2 bases at V and 7 bases at J, with 12 bases in the middle. Per germline, CDR1 KGHSH and CDR2 LQKENI. This CDR3 reads CASSPSGTQEQYF. The CDR3 DNA is TGTGCCAGCTCACCATCAGGGACTCAAGAGCAGTACTTC.

The V call is TRBV6-5, the J call TRBJ2-1, with 8 bases identical to TRBD1. Germline CDR1 reads MNHEY; CDR2 reads SVGAGI. The CDR3 has 16 amino acids. J gave up 2 bases and V 0 bases, and 3 bases lay outside the gene matches. CDR3: CASSYSDRAAYNEQFF. The CDR3 bases are TGTGCCAGCAGTTACTCGGACAGGGCCGCCTACAATGAGCAGTTCTTC.

The genes are TRBV7-2 and TRBJ1-4; D is perhaps TRBD1 (6 bases). The CDR3 spans 15 residues. Between the trimmed V and J ends, which lost 2 bases and 0 bases, there was a span of 7 bases. Germline V gene data show CDR1 as SGHTA and CDR2 as FQGNSA. CDR3 bases: TGTGCCAGCAGCTTAACAGGGCCAACTAATGAAAAACTGTTTTTT. Its translation is CASSLTGPTNEKLFF.

The J gene is TRBJ2-5, the V gene TRBV4-3; 12 bases agree with TRBD1. Germline V gene lookup returns CDR1 LGHNA and CDR2 YSLEER. This CDR3 is built from 15 residues. With 1 base clipped from V and 6 bases from J, the junction kept 3 bases outside the gene matches. The CDR3 bases are TGCGCCAGCAGCCAAGGGGGGACAGGGGGCAAGACCCAGTACTTC. Translating it yields CASSQGGTGGKTQYF.

The rearrangement uses TRBV24-1 and TRBJ2-3, with TRBD2 as a possible D gene (5 bases). The CDR3 consists of 16 residues. The V end was cut by 4 bases, the J end by 1 base, with 14 bases between. CDR1 and CDR2 (germline): KGHDR, SFDVKD. The CDR3: CATSDYTTGGTDTQYF. Written as DNA, the CDR3 is TGTGCCACCAGTGACTATACGACCGGGGGCACAGATACGCAGTATTTT.

This rearrangement joins TRBV14 to TRBJ2-7; D perhaps matches TRBD1 (5 bases). The germline gives CDR1 SGHDN, CDR2 FVKESK. V was cut by 4 bases and J by 7 bases, with 20 bases left in between. The length of the CDR3 is 15 residues. The CDR3 region is CASSPPGRLGGEQYF. CDR3 bases: TGTGCCAGCAGCCCGCCAGGGCGGTTGGGTGGGGAGCAGTACTTC.

The chain employs TRBV7-3 and TRBJ2-1, with 8 bases identical to TRBD2. The CDR3 contains 16 residues. V was pared by 5 bases and J by 6 bases, with 12 bases of the junction left unmatched. The V gene's germline CDR1 is SGHTA and CDR2 FQGTGA. The CDR3 loop is CASSIGAGEIPNEQFF. The CDR3 DNA reads TGTGCCAGCAGCATCGGAGCGGGAGAAATTCCCAATGAGCAGTTCTTC.

The chain joins TRBV7-2 to TRBJ2-7; D call uncertain. Germline V lookup: CDR1 SGHTA, CDR2 FQGNSA. This CDR3 contains 15 residues. V was shortened by 1 base and J by 0 bases, with 10 bases between the two germline ends. This chain's CDR3 is CASSLGGTNSYEQYF. The CDR3 DNA sequence: TGTGCCAGCAGCTTAGGTGGAACTAACTCCTACGAGCAGTACTTC.

The rearrangement links TRBV9 to TRBJ2-3; D is unclear. This CDR3 is 14 amino acids long. Germline CDR1 and CDR2: SGDLS and YYNGEE. V lost 0 bases to trimming and J lost 3 bases, with 8 bases between them. CDR3 residues: CASSVVVETDTQYF. CDR3 in DNA: TGTGCCAGCAGCGTAGTAGTAGAAACAGATACGCAGTATTTT.

This chain links TRBV7-3 with TRBJ2-3, with 8 nucleotides matching TRBD1. Germline CDR1 SGHTA, CDR2 FQGTGA. J was trimmed by 4 bases and V by 2 bases; bases with no gene match: 8. The CDR3 has 16 residues. Here the CDR3 reads CASSLQDRGGSDTQYF. CDR3 in DNA: TGTGCCAGCAGCTTACAAGACAGGGGAGGCTCAGATACGCAGTATTTT. Complete variable domain (other parts from reference TRBV7-3 and TRBJ2-3): GAGVSQTPSNKVTEKGKYVELRCDPISGHTALYWYRQSLGQGPEFLIYFQGTGAADDSGLPNDRFFAVRPEGSVSTLKIQRTERGDSAVYLCASSLQDRGGSDTQYFGPGTRLTVL.

V usage is TRBV28 and J usage is TRBJ2-5; a possible D gene is TRBD1 (6 bases). This CDR3 has 18 residues. CDR1 MDHEN and CDR2 SYDVKM come from the germline V gene. V dropped 2 bases and J dropped 3 bases, with 22 bases sitting between them. The CDR3 DNA follows: TGTGCCAGCAGTTTAAGGAGGAGGCTTTTACAGGGTGAAGAGACCCAGTACTTC. Its translation: CASSLRRRLLQGEETQYF. Full variable domain (missing parts from reference TRBV28 and TRBJ2-5): DVKVTQSSRYLVKRTGEKVFLECVQDMDHENMFWYRQDPGLGLRLIYFSYDVKMKEKGDIPEGYSVSREKKERFSLILESASTNQTSMYLCASSLRRRLLQGEETQYFGPGTRLLVL.

In this sample, this clone turned up a few times. The chain recombines TRBV5-6 with TRBJ1-2; 9 bases align to TRBD1. The J segment lost 8 bases and the V segment lost 3 bases, leaving 5 bases of the junction unmatched. Germline assignment: CDR1 SGHDT and CDR2 YYEEEE. The CDR3 is 13 amino acids. The DNA of the CDR3 is TGTGCCAGCAGCTACGGGACAGGGATGGGCTACACCTTC. Its protein product is CASSYGTGMGYTF.

As for this clone: Other DNA sequences in this sample translate to the same CDR3. The gene calls are TRBV7-2 and TRBJ1-2; D is unclear. Trimming removed 6 bases from V and 5 bases from J, with 16 bases in between. Germline loops: CDR1 SGHTA, CDR2 FQGNSA. The CDR3 runs to 14 residues. CDR3 loop: CASSPDSGLYGYTF. CDR3 nucleotides: TGTGCCAGCAGTCCGGACTCTGGTTTGTATGGCTACACCTTC. The full variable domain, rest sourced from reference TRBV7-2 and TRBJ1-2, is GAGVSQSPSNKVTEKGKDVELRCDPISGHTALYWYRQSLGQGLEFLIYFQGNSAPDKSGLPSDRFSAERTGGSVSTLTIQRTQQEDSAVYLCASSPDSGLYGYTFGSGTRLTVV.

The chain joins TRBV6-2 or TRBV6-3 to TRBJ2-7, with 8 bases aligning to TRBD2. The trim removed 5 bases at V and 2 bases at J, leaving 14 bases unmatched. This CDR3 comprises 17 residues. From germline, CDR1 is MNHEY and CDR2 SVGEGT. The CDR3 sequence is CASSALKSGSAAYEQYF. The CDR3 bases are TGTGCCAGCAGTGCGCTAAAAAGCGGGAGTGCAGCCTACGAGCAGTACTTC.

This clone was found once. The chain combines TRBV4-1 with TRBJ1-2; no clear D gene. Germline CDR1 is MGHRA and CDR2 is YSYEKL. CDR3 length equals 15 residues. V dropped 3 bases and J dropped 0 bases, with 11 bases sitting between them. CDR3 nucleotides: TGCGCCAGCAGCCAGTCCGCCGGGACTAACTATGGCTACACCTTC. This translates into CASSQSAGTNYGYTF.

This chain links TRBV19 with TRBJ1-4; 11 bases are a match to TRBD1. CDR3 length equals 16 residues. V lost 1 base and J lost 5; bases outside the gene matches: 3. Germline V lookup: CDR1 LNHDA, CDR2 SQIVND (reference sequence). The CDR3, as DNA: TGTGCCAGTAGTATAGTTCGGACAGGGGGCAATGAAAAACTGTTTTTT. This encodes CASSIVRTGGNEKLFF.

V is TRBV4-2 and J is TRBJ2-7; TRBD1 matches at 7 bases. This CDR3 has 14 residues. Germline V gene data show CDR1 as LGHNA and CDR2 as YNFKEQ. V shed 4 bases and J 4 bases; nucleotides not matched to a gene: 7. The CDR3 loop is CASSPSGTEYEQYF. CDR3 DNA sequence: TGTGCCAGCAGCCCCTCCGGGACAGAGTACGAGCAGTACTTC.

This chain joins TRBV7-2 and TRBJ1-1; D is possibly TRBD1 (5 bases). CDR1 SGHTA and CDR2 FQGNSA come from the germline V gene. The CDR3 length is 12 residues. Trimming pared 4 bases from V and 6 bases from J, leaving 9 bases between. In nucleotides, the CDR3 is TGTGCCAGCAGCTATAGACAGTCTGAAGCTTTCTTT. Translated, it gives CASSYRQSEAFF.

The chain recombines TRBV24-1 with TRBJ2-1; tentative D call: TRBD1 (7 bases). The CDR3 is made up of 16 amino acids. Germline V lookup: CDR1 KGHDR, CDR2 SFDVKD. V lost 2 bases to trimming and J lost 6 bases, with 16 bases between them. The CDR3 DNA is TGTGCCACCAGTGATTACAAGGGGGCGGGGATCAATGAGCAGTTCTTC. Translating it yields CATSDYKGAGINEQFF.

The chain is built from TRBV5-4 and TRBJ2-7; D is possibly TRBD2 (7 bases). Germline V lookup: CDR1 SGHNT, CDR2 YYREEE (reference sequence). This CDR3 spans 15 amino acids. With 4 bases removed from V and 7 bases from J, the gap between germline ends came to 21 bases. Here the CDR3 DNA reads TGTGCCAGCAGCCGATGGGGGCAGGGAGGGAAAGAGCAGTACTTC. Translation gives CASSRWGQGGKEQYF.